The clone carrying this T cell receptor beta chain was seen many times. Amplification targeted TCR beta CDR3 regions from RNA transcripts. The HTBI primer set was used in a first-round RT-PCR of the TCR CDR3. TCRdb re-analysed the multiplex PCR reads in MiXCR, keeping a single row per CDR3 protein. The sample holds some 300,000 distinct CDR3 sequences, about an eighth seen once. The source of the sample is a study of T cells in Graves' hyperthyroidism and ophthalmopathy. The sample consisted of blood. The TCR comes from a woman aged 30 to 39 with Graves' hyperthyroidism that later progressed to Graves' ophthalmopathy.

The DNA of the CDR3 is TGTGCCAGCAGTTTAGGGCGGGAGAGCTCCTACGAGCAGTACTTC. This translates into CASSLGRESSYEQYF. The J gene is TRBJ2-7, the V gene TRBV27; 7 bases are shared with TRBD2. The J segment lost 0 bases and the V segment lost 2 bases, leaving 4 bases of the junction unmatched. The CDR3 runs to 15 residues. Germline V lookup: CDR1 MNHEY, CDR2 SMNVEV (reference sequence).